These 8 T cell receptor beta chains were all obtained from the same sample, sequenced in a study of cytomegalovirus exposure and HLA in healthy donors. PCR primers comprised 60 Vbeta and 13 Jbeta primers. This table comes from immunoSEQ multiplex PCR, and its TCRdb copy is limited to in-frame clones, with some not included. This table holds approximately 190,000 clones, 65% to 85% found once. Sequenced input: PBMCs. The source of these receptors is a man aged 50 to 59 in good health and CMV-seronegative.

Only a few counts were recorded for this clone. The chain recombines TRBV5-6 with TRBJ2-7; 12 nucleotides line up with TRBD2. The CDR3 runs to 15 residues. Unmatched junction bases numbered 7, after V lost 4 bases and J lost 5 bases. Germline V lookup: CDR1 SGHDT, CDR2 YYEEEE. The CDR3 coding sequence is TGTGCCAGCAGCGAGGGGGGACTAGCGGGCCACGAGCAGTACTTC. It translates to CASSEGGLAGHEQYF.

This chain joins TRBV2 and TRBJ1-5; unclear D gene. The V and J ends lost 7 bases and 5 bases respectively, with 12 bases between them. The germline CDR1 and CDR2 sequences are SNHLY and FYNNEI. The CDR3 has 13 residues. CDR3 in amino acids: CASMNTRDQPQHF. The CDR3 region has the DNA TGTGCCAGCATGAATACCCGGGATCAGCCCCAGCATTTT.

This chain links TRBV29-1 with TRBJ2-7; D is ambiguous. This CDR3 has 12 amino acids. V was pared by 4 bases and J by 0 bases, with 7 bases between. The germline CDR1 and CDR2 sequences are SQVTM and ANQGSEA. The CDR3 loop is CSVARSSYEQYF. CDR3 in DNA: TGCAGCGTTGCCCGCAGCTCCTACGAGCAGTACTTC.

V gene TRBV6-5 combines with J gene TRBJ2-7; D is perhaps TRBD1 (6 bases). The germline gives CDR1 MNHEY, CDR2 SVGAGI. This CDR3 spans 15 amino acids. The germline V and J ends were trimmed by 6 bases and 1 base, with 16 bases remaining between them. CDR3 amino acids: CASSRGGFGSYEQYF. The CDR3, as DNA: TGTGCCAGCAGCCGAGGGGGTTTTGGGTCCTACGAGCAGTACTTC.

The gene calls are TRBV6-5 and TRBJ1-1; D ambiguous. CDR1 is MNHEY and CDR2 is SVGAGI in the germline V gene. This CDR3 is 14 amino acids long. V shed 6 bases and J shed 4 bases, with 15 bases lying between them. Here the CDR3 DNA reads TGTGCCAGCAGGGAGGGCAGGAGGTTCACTGAAGCTTTCTTT. This translates into CASREGRRFTEAFF.

The CDR3: CASSWGTDGGYTF. In nucleotides, the CDR3 is TGCGCCAGCAGCTGGGGGACTGACGGAGGCTACACCTTC. This rearrangement joins TRBV5-1 to TRBJ1-2, with TRBD1 as a possible D gene (5 bases). Germline V gives CDR1 SGHRS, CDR2 YFSETQ. The CDR3 is made up of 13 amino acids. The V end lost 3 bases, the J end lost 8 bases, and 14 bases lay between the germline ends.

V gene TRBV7-8 combines with J gene TRBJ2-5; 8 bases map to TRBD2. Per the germline V gene, CDR1 is SGHVS and CDR2 is FQNEAQ. The CDR3 is 15 residues long. The ends lost 5 bases at V and 4 bases at J; junction bases unmatched: 9. The CDR3 region has the DNA TGTGCCAGCAGCACTTCGGGAGGGGTGTTAGAGACCCAGTACTTC. Translation gives CASSTSGGVLETQYF.

The chain carries TRBV4-3 and TRBJ1-2; 7 nucleotides agree with TRBD1. This CDR3 region has 15 residues. Trimming removed 0 bases from V and 3 bases from J; junction bases left unmatched: 4. CDR1 and CDR2 from the germline V gene are LGHNA and YSLEER. The CDR3 loop is CASSQDPRGYYGYTF. The CDR3 bases are TGCGCCAGCAGCCAAGATCCCAGGGGGTACTATGGCTACACCTTC.